The clone carrying this T cell receptor (beta chain) was picked up a small number of times. This entry belongs to a study of patients and donors after allogeneic stem cell transplantation. TCRdb re-derived calls from the RT-PCR reads in MiXCR, one entry per CDR3 protein. The repertoire holds about 40,000 distinct CDR3 sequences, with over 25% as singletons. Per germline, CDR1 MDHEN and CDR2 SYDVKM. CDR3 size: 14 residues. The V end lost 1 base, the J end lost 9 bases, and 14 bases lay between the germline ends. The TCR comes from a human donor who was either an allogeneic HSCT recipient or a stem cell or donor lymphocyte infusion donor (not recorded which). It is not recorded whose cells these are; they may come from a transplant donor. Sequencing was carried out using blood, either unsorted or a sorted T cell fraction (not recorded which). The rearrangement links TRBV28 to TRBJ2-3, with D perhaps TRBD1 (6 bases). The chain's CDR3 is CASSLSAGQGTQYF. In DNA, the CDR3 is TGTGCCAGCAGTTTATCGGCGGGCCAGGGGACGCAGTATTTT.